This TCR beta chain comes out of a study of CD8 T cells in ankylosing spondylitis. Points from the study as a whole: There was a TCR beta motif, made of 7 or 8 highly homologous variants, that appeared characteristic of ankylosing spondylitis blood. Matched ankylosing spondylitis synovial fluid reportedly showed significant enrichment of disease-linked clones.

This clonotype was counted at least ten times. The target antigen is unknown. This CDR3 has 17 residues. The junction had 10 bases not matched to a gene; V was cut back by 3 bases and J by 0 bases. Germline CDR1 reads SGHRS; CDR2 reads YFSETQ. The authors made TCR beta libraries by quantitative 5'-RACE with molecular barcodes. TCRdb reanalysed the 5' RACE reads using MiXCR and keeps one entry per CDR3 protein. The sample shows 650,000 to 800,000 distinct CDR3 sequences, about 20% of them seen only once. This chain connects TRBV5-1 to TRBJ1-1, with TRBD1 identical over 8 bases. The receptor's source is a male donor with ankylosing spondylitis. Sequenced input: blood, either unsorted or a sorted T cell fraction (not recorded which). Here the CDR3 DNA reads TGCGCCAGCAGCTGGGGACAGGAGAAAGGAATGAACACTGAAGCTTTCTTT. Its protein is CASSWGQEKGMNTEAFF.